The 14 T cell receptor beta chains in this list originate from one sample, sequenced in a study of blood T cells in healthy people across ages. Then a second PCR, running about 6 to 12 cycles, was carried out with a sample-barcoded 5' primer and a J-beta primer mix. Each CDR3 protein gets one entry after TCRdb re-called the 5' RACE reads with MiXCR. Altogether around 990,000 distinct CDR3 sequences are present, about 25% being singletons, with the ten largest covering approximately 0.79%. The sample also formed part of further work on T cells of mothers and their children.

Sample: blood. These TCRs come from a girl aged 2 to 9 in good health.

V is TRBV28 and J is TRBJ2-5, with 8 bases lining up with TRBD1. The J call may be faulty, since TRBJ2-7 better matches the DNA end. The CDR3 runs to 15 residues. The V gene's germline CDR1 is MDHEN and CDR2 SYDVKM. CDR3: CASSLEDRATYEQYF. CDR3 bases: TGTGCCAGCAGTTTAGAGGACAGGGCTACCTACGAGCAGTACTTC.

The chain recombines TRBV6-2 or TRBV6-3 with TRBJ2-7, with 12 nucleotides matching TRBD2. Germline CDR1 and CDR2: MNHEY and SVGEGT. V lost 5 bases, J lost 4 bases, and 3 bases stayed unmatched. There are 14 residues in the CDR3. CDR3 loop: CASSVTSGGYEQYF. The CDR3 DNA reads TGTGCCAGCAGTGTGACTAGCGGGGGATACGAGCAGTACTTC.

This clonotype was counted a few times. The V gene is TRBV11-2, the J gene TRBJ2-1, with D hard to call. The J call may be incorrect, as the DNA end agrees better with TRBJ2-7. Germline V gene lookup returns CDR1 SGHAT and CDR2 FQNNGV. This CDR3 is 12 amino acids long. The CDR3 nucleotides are TGTGCCAGCAGCTTGGTACGACCCCAGCAGTACTTC. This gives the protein CASSLVRPQQYF.

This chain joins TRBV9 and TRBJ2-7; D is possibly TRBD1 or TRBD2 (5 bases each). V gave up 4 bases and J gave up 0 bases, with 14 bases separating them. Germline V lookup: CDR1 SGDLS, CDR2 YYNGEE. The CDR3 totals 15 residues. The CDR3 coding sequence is TGTGCCAGCAGCCCGCCCAGGGAGTACTCCTACGAGCAGTACTTC. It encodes CASSPPREYSYEQYF. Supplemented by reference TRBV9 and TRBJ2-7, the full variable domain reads DSGVTQTPKHLITATGQRVTLRCSPRSGDLSVYWYQQSLDQGLQFLIQYYNGEERAKGNILERFSAQQFPDLHSELNLSSLELGDSALYFCASSPPREYSYEQYFGPGTRLTVT.

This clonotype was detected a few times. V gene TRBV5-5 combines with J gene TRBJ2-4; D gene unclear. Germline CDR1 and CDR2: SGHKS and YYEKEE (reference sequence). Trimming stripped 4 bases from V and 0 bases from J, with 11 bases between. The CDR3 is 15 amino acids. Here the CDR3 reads CASSTTVLAKNIQYF. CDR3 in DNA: TGTGCCAGCAGCACTACAGTGCTAGCCAAAAACATTCAGTACTTC.

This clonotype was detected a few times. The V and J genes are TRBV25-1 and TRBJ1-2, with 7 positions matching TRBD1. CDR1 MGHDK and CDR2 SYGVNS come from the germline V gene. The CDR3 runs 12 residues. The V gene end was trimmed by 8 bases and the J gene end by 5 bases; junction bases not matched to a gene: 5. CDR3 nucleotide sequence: TGTGCCAGCCGGGACAGAGCTTATGGCTACACCTTC. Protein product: CASRDRAYGYTF.

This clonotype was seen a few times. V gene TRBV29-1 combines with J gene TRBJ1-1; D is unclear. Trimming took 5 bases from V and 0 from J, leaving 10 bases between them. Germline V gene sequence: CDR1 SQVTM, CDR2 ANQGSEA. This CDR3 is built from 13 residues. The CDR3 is CSVSTLMNTEAFF. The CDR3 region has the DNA TGCAGCGTTTCGACTCTGATGAACACTGAAGCTTTCTTT.

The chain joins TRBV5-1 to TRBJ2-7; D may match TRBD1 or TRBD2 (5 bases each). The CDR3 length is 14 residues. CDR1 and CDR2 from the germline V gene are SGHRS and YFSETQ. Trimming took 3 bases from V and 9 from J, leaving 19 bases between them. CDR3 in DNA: TGCGCCAGCAGCTCGGGACGGACGGTCGAGAGGCAGTACTTC. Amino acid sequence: CASSSGRTVERQYF.

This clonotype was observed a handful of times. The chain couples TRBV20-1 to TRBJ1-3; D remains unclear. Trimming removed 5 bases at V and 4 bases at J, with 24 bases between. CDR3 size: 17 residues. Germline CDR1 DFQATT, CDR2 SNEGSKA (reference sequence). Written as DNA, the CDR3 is TGCAGTGCTCTCATACCGACTCGGGCAGTCAGAGGAAACACCATATATTTT. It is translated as CSALIPTRAVRGNTIYF.

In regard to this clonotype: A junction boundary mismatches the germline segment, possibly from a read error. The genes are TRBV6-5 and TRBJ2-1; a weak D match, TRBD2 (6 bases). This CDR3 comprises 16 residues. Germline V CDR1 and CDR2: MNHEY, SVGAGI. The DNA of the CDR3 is TGTGCCAGCAGTTACTCAGCGCGGGATGCCTACAATGAGCAGCTCTTC. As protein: CASSYSARDAYNEQLF.

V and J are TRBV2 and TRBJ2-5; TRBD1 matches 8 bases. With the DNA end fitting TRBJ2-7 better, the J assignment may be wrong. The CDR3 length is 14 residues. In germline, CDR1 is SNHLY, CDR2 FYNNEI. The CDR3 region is CASSYRDRPYEQYF. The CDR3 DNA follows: TGTGCCAGCAGTTACCGGGACAGGCCCTACGAGCAGTACTTC.

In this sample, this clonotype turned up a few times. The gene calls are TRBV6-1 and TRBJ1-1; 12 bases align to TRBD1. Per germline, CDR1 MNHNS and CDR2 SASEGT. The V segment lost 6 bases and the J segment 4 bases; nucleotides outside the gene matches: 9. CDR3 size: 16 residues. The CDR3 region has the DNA TGTGCCAGCAGCCAAGGGGGGACAGGGGGCATCACTGAAGCTTTCTTT. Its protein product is CASSQGGTGGITEAFF.

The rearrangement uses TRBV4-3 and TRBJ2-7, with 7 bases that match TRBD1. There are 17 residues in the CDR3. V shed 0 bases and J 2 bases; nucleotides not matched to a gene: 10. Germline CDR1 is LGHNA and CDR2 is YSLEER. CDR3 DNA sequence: TGCGCCAGCAGCCAAGATCCTTGGGACAGTGGAACCTACGAGCAGTACTTC. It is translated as CASSQDPWDSGTYEQYF.

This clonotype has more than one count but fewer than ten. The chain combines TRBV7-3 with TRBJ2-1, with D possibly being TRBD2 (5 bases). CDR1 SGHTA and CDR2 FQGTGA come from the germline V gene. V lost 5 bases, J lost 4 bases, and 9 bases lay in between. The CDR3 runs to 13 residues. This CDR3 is CASSPGIYNEQFF. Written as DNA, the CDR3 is TGTGCCAGCAGCCCCGGGATATACAATGAGCAGTTCTTC. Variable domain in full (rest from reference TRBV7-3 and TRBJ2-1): GAGVSQTPSNKVTEKGKYVELRCDPISGHTALYWYRQSLGQGPEFLIYFQGTGAADDSGLPNDRFFAVRPEGSVSTLKIQRTERGDSAVYLCASSPGIYNEQFFGPGTRLTVL.